This TCR beta chain appears in the sequencing data of a study of cytomegalovirus exposure and HLA in healthy donors. The overall study: Out of around 360 genotyped donors, less than 85% belonged to the Caucasian-associated ancestry cluster. Study-wide results and limits: HLA alleles were associated with roughly 17,000 TCR beta sequences in a later analysis at 0.05 false discovery rate. The authors later found HLA-associated TCR beta chains more clonally expanded than equally common others. Previously analyzed data showed that most TCR beta V segments were productive at a frequency of about 90% or about 30%.

The PCR had 60 Vbeta and 13 Jbeta primers. Some clones are missing from TCRdb's copy, which holds only in-frame ones; the method was immunoSEQ multiplex PCR. The table records roughly 100,000 clones, around a tenth of them present only once. CDR3 length: 16 residues. With 4 bases clipped from V and 4 bases from J, the junction kept 7 bases outside the gene matches. Germline V gene sequence: CDR1 MNHEY, CDR2 SVGAGI. In this sample, this clone turned up a few times. Antigen specificity is unknown. The sequenced material came from PBMCs. The sequence was obtained from a man aged 40-49 years in good health and CMV-seropositive. V gene TRBV6-5 combines with J gene TRBJ2-2; 9 bases line up with TRBD2. CDR3 bases: TGTGCCAGCAGTTGGGGACTAGCCCGAGGCACCGGGGAGCTGTTTTTT. Translating gives CASSWGLARGTGELFF.